This is a list of T cell receptor beta chains from one sample in a study of blood T cells in healthy people across ages. TCRdb redid the calling of the 5' RACE reads with MiXCR, one entry per CDR3 protein. In the table there are approximately 1.5 million distinct CDR3 sequences, roughly 43% of which are singletons. The sequenced sample consisted of blood. These receptors were taken from a woman younger than 30 in good health. The CDR3 runs from the conserved cysteine through the conserved F or W. The order of the fields is D gene, clone size, J gene, V gene, CDR3 DNA, CDR3 protein. D genes are given only for firm matches. Clone size, where shown, is once, few, many, or a class for clones that have expanded.

d_call: TRBD2; clone_size: NA; j_call: TRBJ2-4; v_call: TRBV11-2; cdr3_nt: TGTGCCAGCAGCTCATCTAGCGGGGGACCGAAAAACATTCAGTACTTC; cdr3_aa: CASSSSSGGPKNIQYF
d_call: NA; clone_size: NA; j_call: TRBJ2-4; v_call: TRBV5-1; cdr3_nt: TGCGCCAGCAGCTTGGGTTCGCTCTGGCTGATAGAAAACATTCAGTACTTC; cdr3_aa: CASSLGSLWLIENIQYF
d_call: NA; clone_size: NA; j_call: TRBJ1-2; v_call: TRBV6-5; cdr3_nt: TGTGCCAGCAGTAAAACAGGGTGTGGCTACACCTTC; cdr3_aa: CASSKTGCGYTF
d_call: NA; clone_size: NA; j_call: TRBJ2-3; v_call: TRBV2; cdr3_nt: TGTGCCAGCCAACCCACAGGCGTCCGCTCTAGCACAGATACGCAGTATTTT; cdr3_aa: CASQPTGVRSSTDTQYF
d_call: NA; clone_size: NA; j_call: TRBJ1-2; v_call: TRBV28; cdr3_nt: TGTGCCAGCAGTTCCACAGAGACGGGCTATGGCTACACCTTC; cdr3_aa: CASSSTETGYGYTF
d_call: NA; clone_size: few; j_call: TRBJ2-7; v_call: TRBV15; cdr3_nt: TGTGCCACCAGCAAGGAGGGGCGGTACTCCTACGAGCAGTACTTC; cdr3_aa: CATSKEGRYSYEQYF
d_call: TRBD1; clone_size: NA; j_call: TRBJ1-2; v_call: TRBV6-1; cdr3_nt: TGTGCCAGCAGTGGTATTGTGACAGGGGGCGACTATGGCTACACCTTC; cdr3_aa: CASSGIVTGGDYGYTF
d_call: NA; clone_size: NA; j_call: TRBJ2-5; v_call: TRBV2; cdr3_nt: TGTGTCAGCAGTGCTGATAGCTGGGAGACCCAGTACTTC; cdr3_aa: CVSSADSWETQYF
d_call: NA; clone_size: NA; j_call: TRBJ1-6; v_call: TRBV4-3; cdr3_nt: TGCGCCAGCAGCCAAGAGGTCCGGGGGCAGAGACCCCTCCACTTT; cdr3_aa: CASSQEVRGQRPLHF
d_call: NA; clone_size: NA; j_call: TRBJ2-5; v_call: TRBV7-9; cdr3_nt: TGTGCCAGCAGCTTCGCCCCCGTGGGCAGGGGACCTGAGACCCAGTACTTC; cdr3_aa: CASSFAPVGRGPETQYF
d_call: NA; clone_size: NA; j_call: TRBJ2-3; v_call: TRBV11-2; cdr3_nt: TGTGCCAGCAGCTTAGAGGCAGGGCGAGATACGCAGTATTTT; cdr3_aa: CASSLEAGRDTQYF
d_call: NA; clone_size: few; j_call: TRBJ1-2; v_call: TRBV5-1; cdr3_nt: TGCGCCAGCAGCCTGCGGGACACCGGGTTCTATGGCTACACCTTC; cdr3_aa: CASSLRDTGFYGYTF
d_call: NA; clone_size: few; j_call: TRBJ1-1; v_call: TRBV18; cdr3_nt: TGTGCCAGCTCACCAGGGGGCTCGAACACTGAAGCTTTCTTT; cdr3_aa: CASSPGGSNTEAFF
d_call: NA; clone_size: NA; j_call: TRBJ2-7; v_call: TRBV5-1; cdr3_nt: TGCGCCAGCAGCTTGGATTCCGGGGGTTACGAGCAGTACTTC; cdr3_aa: CASSLDSGGYEQYF
d_call: NA; clone_size: NA; j_call: TRBJ2-3; v_call: TRBV20-1; cdr3_nt: TGCAGCGTCCCCGCGGGAAGGGATACGCAGTATTTT; cdr3_aa: CSVPAGRDTQYF
d_call: TRBD1; clone_size: NA; j_call: TRBJ2-1; v_call: TRBV6-2/TRBV6-3; cdr3_nt: TGTGCCAGCAGTTACTCGACAGGGGTGATTTCGGGTGAGCAGTTCTTC; cdr3_aa: CASSYSTGVISGEQFF
d_call: NA; clone_size: NA; j_call: TRBJ2-5; v_call: TRBV27; cdr3_nt: TGTGCCAGCAGTTTCGTGGCCGCACCTGTGGAGACCCAGTACTTC; cdr3_aa: CASSFVAAPVETQYF